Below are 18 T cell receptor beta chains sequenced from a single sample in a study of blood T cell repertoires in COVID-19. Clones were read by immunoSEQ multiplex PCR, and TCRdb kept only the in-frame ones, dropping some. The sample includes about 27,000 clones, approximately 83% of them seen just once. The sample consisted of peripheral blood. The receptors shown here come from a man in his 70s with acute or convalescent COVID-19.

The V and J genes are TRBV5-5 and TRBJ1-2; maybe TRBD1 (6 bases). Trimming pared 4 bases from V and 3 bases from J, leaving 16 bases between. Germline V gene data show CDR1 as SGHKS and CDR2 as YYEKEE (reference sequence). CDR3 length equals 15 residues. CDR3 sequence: CASSVTGSLDYGYTF. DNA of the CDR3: TGTGCCAGCAGCGTCACAGGGAGTTTGGACTATGGCTACACCTTC.

The CDR3 sequence: CASSRGHHNQPQHF. The CDR3 DNA sequence: TGTGCCAGCAGCAGGGGACATCACAATCAGCCCCAGCATTTT. This chain links TRBV9 with TRBJ1-5; the D gene is possibly TRBD1 (6 bases). This CDR3 is built from 14 residues. V shed 4 bases and J shed 3 bases, with 11 bases lying between them. Germline V gives CDR1 SGDLS, CDR2 YYNGEE.

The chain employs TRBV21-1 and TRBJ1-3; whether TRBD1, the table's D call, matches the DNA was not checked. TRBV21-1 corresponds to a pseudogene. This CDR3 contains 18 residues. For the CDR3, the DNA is TGTGCCAGCAGCGCAGAGGGGACACTTATTAACTCTGGAAACACCATATATTTT. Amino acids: CASSAEGTLINSGNTIYF.

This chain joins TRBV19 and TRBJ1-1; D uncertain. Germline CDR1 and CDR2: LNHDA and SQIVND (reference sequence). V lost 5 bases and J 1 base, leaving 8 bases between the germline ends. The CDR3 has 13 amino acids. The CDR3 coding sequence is TGTGCCAGTAGTCCCCGTCCGAACACTGAAGCTTTCTTT. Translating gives CASSPRPNTEAFF. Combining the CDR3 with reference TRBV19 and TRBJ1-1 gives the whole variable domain DGGITQSPKYLFRKEGQNVTLSCEQNLNHDAMYWYRQDPGQGLRLIYYSQIVNDFQKGDIAEGYSVSREKKESFPLTVTSAQKNPTAFYLCASSPRPNTEAFFGQGTRLTVV.

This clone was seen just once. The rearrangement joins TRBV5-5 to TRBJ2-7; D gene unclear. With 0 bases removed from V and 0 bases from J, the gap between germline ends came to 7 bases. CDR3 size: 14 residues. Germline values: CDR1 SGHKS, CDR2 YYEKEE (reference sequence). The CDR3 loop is CASSLVHGSYEQYF. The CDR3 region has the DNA TGTGCCAGCAGCTTGGTTCACGGCTCCTACGAGCAGTACTTC.

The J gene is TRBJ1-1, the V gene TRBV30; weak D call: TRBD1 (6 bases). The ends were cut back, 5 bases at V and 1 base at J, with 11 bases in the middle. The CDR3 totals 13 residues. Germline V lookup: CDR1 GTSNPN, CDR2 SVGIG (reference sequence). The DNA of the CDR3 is TGTGCCTGGTGGGGGCGACGGAACACTGAAGCTTTCTTT. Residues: CAWWGRRNTEAFF.

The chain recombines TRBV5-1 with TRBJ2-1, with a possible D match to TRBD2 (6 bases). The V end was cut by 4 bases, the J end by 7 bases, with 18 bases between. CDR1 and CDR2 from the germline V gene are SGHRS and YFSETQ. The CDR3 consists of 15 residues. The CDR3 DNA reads TGCGCCAGCAGCGGGCAGCGGGTTCTTCGGAATGAGCAGTTCTTC. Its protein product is CASSGQRVLRNEQFF. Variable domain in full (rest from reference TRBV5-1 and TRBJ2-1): KAGVTQTPRYLIKTRGQQVTLSCSPISGHRSVSWYQQTPGQGLQFLFEYFSETQRNKGNFPGRFSGRQFSNSRSEMNVSTLELGDSALYLCASSGQRVLRNEQFFGPGTRLTVL.

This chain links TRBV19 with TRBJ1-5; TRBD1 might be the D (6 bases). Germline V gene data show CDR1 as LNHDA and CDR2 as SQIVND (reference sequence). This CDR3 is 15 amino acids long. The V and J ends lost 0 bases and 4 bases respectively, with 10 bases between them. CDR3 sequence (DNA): TGTGCCAGTAGTATAGACAGGGGAACGAATCAGCCCCAGCATTTT. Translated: CASSIDRGTNQPQHF.

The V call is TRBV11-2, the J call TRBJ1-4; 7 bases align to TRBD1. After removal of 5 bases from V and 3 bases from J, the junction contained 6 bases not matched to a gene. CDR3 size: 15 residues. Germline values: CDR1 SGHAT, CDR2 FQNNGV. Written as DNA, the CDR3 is TGTGCCAGCAGCCATCCGACAGGGTCTAATGAAAAACTGTTTTTT. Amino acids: CASSHPTGSNEKLFF.

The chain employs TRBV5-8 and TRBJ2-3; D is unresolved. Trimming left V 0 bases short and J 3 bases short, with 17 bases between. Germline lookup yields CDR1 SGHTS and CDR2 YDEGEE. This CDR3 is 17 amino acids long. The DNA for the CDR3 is TGTGCCAGCAGCTTGGTACGCGCGACAATCCGGACAGATACGCAGTATTTT. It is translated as CASSLVRATIRTDTQYF.

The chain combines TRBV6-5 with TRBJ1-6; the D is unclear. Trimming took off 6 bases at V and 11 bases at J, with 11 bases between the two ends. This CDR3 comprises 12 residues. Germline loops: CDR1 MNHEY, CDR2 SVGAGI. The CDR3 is CASSPGYPPLHF. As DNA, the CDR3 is TGTGCCAGCAGCCCGGGGTACCCACCCCTCCACTTT.

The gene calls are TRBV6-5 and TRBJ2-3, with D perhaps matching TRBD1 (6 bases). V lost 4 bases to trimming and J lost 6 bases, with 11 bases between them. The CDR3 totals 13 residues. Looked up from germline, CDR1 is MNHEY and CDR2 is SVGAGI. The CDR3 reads CASSFSDRDTQYF. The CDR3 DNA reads TGTGCCAGCAGTTTCTCCGACAGGGATACGCAGTATTTT.

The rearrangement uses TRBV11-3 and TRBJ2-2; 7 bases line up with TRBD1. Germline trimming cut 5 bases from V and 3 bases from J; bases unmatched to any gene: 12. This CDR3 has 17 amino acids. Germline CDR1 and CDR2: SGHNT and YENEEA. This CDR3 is CASSTRQGMLDTGELFF. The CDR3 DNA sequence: TGTGCCAGCAGCACACGACAGGGAATGTTGGACACCGGGGAGCTGTTTTTT.

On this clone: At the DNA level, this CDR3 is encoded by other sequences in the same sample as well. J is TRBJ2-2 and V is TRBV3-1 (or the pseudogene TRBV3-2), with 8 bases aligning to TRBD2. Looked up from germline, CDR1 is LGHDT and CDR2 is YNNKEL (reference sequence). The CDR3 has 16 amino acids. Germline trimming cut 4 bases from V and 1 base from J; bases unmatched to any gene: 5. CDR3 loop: CASSLIAGWNTGELFF. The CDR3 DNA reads TGTGCCAGCAGCCTAATAGCGGGATGGAACACCGGGGAGCTGTTTTTT.

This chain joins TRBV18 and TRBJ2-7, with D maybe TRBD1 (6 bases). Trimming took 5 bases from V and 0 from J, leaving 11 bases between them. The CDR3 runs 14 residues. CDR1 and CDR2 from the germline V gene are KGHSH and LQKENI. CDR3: CASSVDRSSYEQYF. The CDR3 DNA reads TGTGCCAGCTCAGTCGACAGGAGCTCCTACGAGCAGTACTTC.

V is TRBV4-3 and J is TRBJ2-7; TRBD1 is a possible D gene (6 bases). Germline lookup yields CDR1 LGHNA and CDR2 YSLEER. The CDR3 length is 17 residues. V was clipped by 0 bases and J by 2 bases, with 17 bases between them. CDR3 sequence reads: CASSQDLELRTAYEQYF. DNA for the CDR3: TGCGCCAGCAGCCAAGACCTGGAGTTGCGGACAGCCTACGAGCAGTACTTC.

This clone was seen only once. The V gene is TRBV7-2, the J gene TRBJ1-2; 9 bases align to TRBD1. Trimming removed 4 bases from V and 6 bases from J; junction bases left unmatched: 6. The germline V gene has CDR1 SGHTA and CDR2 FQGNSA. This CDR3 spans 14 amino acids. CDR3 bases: TGTGCCAGCAGCTATGGACAGGGGTTAGATGGCTACACCTTC. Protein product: CASSYGQGLDGYTF.

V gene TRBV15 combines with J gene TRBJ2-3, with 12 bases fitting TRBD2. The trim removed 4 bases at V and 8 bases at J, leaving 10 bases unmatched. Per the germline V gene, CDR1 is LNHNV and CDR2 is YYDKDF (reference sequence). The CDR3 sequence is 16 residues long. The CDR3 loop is CATSTLSSGRAPTQYF. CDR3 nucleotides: TGTGCCACCAGCACCTTATCTAGCGGGAGGGCCCCTACGCAGTATTTT.